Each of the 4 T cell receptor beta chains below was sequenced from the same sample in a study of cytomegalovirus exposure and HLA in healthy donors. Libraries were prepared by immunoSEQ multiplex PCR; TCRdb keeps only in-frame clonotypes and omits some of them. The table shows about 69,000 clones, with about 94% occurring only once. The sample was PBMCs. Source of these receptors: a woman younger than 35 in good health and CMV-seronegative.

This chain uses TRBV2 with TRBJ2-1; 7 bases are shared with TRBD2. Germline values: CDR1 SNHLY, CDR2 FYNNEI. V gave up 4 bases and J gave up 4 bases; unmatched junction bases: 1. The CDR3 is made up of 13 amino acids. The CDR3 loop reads CASSVGGYNEQFF. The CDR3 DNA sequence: TGTGCCAGCAGTGTGGGGGGGTACAATGAGCAGTTCTTC.

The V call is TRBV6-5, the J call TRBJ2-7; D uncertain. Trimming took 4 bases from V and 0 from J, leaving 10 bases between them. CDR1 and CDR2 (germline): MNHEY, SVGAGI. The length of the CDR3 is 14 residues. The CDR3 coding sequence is TGTGCCAGCAGTTTACGACTCAACTCCTACGAGCAGTACTTC. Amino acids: CASSLRLNSYEQYF.

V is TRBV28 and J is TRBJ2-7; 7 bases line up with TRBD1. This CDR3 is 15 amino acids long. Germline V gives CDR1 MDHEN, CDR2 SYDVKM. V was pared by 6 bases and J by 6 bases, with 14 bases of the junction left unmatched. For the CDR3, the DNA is TGTGCCAGCAGCCAAAATGGACAGGCGTGGGCCGAGCAGTACTTC. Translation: CASSQNGQAWAEQYF.

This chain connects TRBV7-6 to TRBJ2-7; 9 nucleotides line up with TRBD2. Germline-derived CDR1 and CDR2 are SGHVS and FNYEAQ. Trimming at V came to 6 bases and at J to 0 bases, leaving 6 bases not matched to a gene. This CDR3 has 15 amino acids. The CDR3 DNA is TGTGCCAGCAGTTTGAGCGGGGGGATCTCCTACGAGCAGTACTTC. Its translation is CASSLSGGISYEQYF.